Each of the 18 T cell receptor beta chains below was sequenced from the same sample in a study of regulatory T cells in long-lasting Graves disease. Through Arm-PCR of CDR3 regions and iRepertoire HTBI primers, TCR beta libraries were built. TCRdb re-called the multiplex PCR reads through MiXCR, storing one row per CDR3 protein. This sample has over 450,000 distinct CDR3 sequences; 20% to 25% occur once, and the top ten carry roughly 7.7%. The time point here: persistent/refractory GD, antithyroid drugs over 5 years with positive TRAb. The TCR library used RNA extracted from PBMCs. Sequenced here: peripheral blood mononuclear cells (PBMCs), sampled when the disease was refractory, from a patient treated with antithyroid drugs. The origin of the receptors is a female donor with Graves disease.

There are many counts of this clonotype. The rearrangement links TRBV5-1 to TRBJ1-2; D gene unclear. CDR3 length equals 13 residues. Trimming took 0 bases from V and 8 from J, leaving 11 bases between them. The V gene's germline CDR1 is SGHRS and CDR2 YFSETQ. In DNA form, the CDR3 reads TGCGCCAGCAGCTTGGTCTACGGTGCAGGCTACACCTTC. Its translation: CASSLVYGAGYTF.

The CDR3 spells CASSQGGLYEQYF. CDR3 nucleotides: TGTGCCAGCAGCCAGGGGGGGCTTTACGAGCAGTACTTC. The V and J genes are TRBV7-9 and TRBJ2-7; D tentatively reads TRBD1 or TRBD2 (7 bases each). Germline V gene lookup returns CDR1 SEHNR and CDR2 FQNEAQ (reference sequence). V lost 5 bases to trimming and J lost 4 bases, with 12 bases between them. This CDR3 is built from 13 residues.

A note on this clonotype: Since a much larger clone is just one base distant, this may be a read error. The chain couples TRBV28 to TRBJ2-7; D is perhaps TRBD2 (6 bases). Trimming cost V 6 bases and J 7 bases, with 19 bases left between them. There are 14 residues in the CDR3. CDR1 and CDR2 from the germline V gene are MDHEN and SYDVKM. CDR3 DNA sequence: TGTGCCAGCAGCAAACCGGGACTGAGAAGGGAGCAGTACTTC. It specifies CASSKPGLRREQYF.

The genes are TRBV6-1 and TRBJ2-1; TRBD2 might be the D (6 bases). Trimming cost V 3 bases and J 9 bases, with 12 bases left between them. CDR1 is MNHNS, CDR2 SASEGT, per germline. The length of the CDR3 is 13 residues. The CDR3 coding sequence is TGTGCCAGCAGTGACAGTTTGGGGGGTGAGCAGTTCTTC. Its translation is CASSDSLGGEQFF.

This clonotype was seen repeatedly, ten times or more. The CDR3 sequence: CASSTESQETQYF. In DNA, the CDR3 is TGTGCCAGCAGTACGGAGTCCCAAGAGACCCAGTACTTC. The chain has TRBV12-3 or TRBV12-4 and TRBJ2-5; D gene unclear. The CDR3 spans 13 residues. V dropped 5 bases and J dropped 1 base, with 8 bases sitting between them.

The J gene is TRBJ1-2, the V gene TRBV6-1; TRBD1 is a possible D gene (5 bases). The CDR3 loop spans 13 amino acids. The V gene lost 3 bases and the J gene lost 4 bases, with 9 bases spanning the gap. CDR1 and CDR2 from the germline V gene are MNHNS and SASEGT. Here the CDR3 DNA reads TGTGCCAGCAGTGACGACAGCCTCTATGGCTACACCTTC. Translated, it gives CASSDDSLYGYTF.

In this sample, this clonotype turned up a few times. Germline and junction disagree at one end, which may indicate a read error. This chain connects TRBV28 to TRBJ1-5, with TRBD1 identical over 9 bases. CDR1 is MDHEN and CDR2 is SYDVKM in the germline V gene. The CDR3 has 17 amino acids. DNA of the CDR3: TGTGCCAGCATGTGGGGACAGGGAGCCGTGGGCAATCAGCTCCAGCATTTT. Its translation: CASMWGQGAVGNQLQHF.

This clonotype was found many times. The chain recombines TRBV28 with TRBJ1-1; possible D gene TRBD1, 6 bases. Trimming removed 6 bases at V and 0 bases at J, with 8 bases between. Germline assignment: CDR1 MDHEN and CDR2 SYDVKM. CDR3 size: 13 residues. The CDR3 nucleotides read TGTGCCAGCAGCACAGGGCTGAACACTGAAGCTTTCTTT. Protein product: CASSTGLNTEAFF.

This clonotype was detected many times. The V call is TRBV27, the J call TRBJ2-7, with 12 bases fitting TRBD2. Germline assignment: CDR1 MNHEY and CDR2 SMNVEV (reference sequence). With 6 bases clipped from V and 0 bases from J, the junction kept 3 bases outside the gene matches. The CDR3 runs to 15 residues. CDR3 sequence: CASRLAGGGSYEQYF. CDR3 DNA sequence: TGTGCCAGCAGACTAGCGGGAGGAGGCTCCTACGAGCAGTACTTC.

This clonotype was recorded many times. V usage is TRBV10-3 and J usage is TRBJ1-1, with D uncertain. From germline, CDR1 is ENHRY and CDR2 SYGVKD. Between the trimmed V and J ends, which lost 7 bases and 0 bases, there was a span of 12 bases. The CDR3 has 14 amino acids. The CDR3 loop reads CAIKSKTMNTEAFF. As DNA, the CDR3 is TGTGCCATCAAGAGTAAGACGATGAACACTGAAGCTTTCTTT.

The sample holds many counts of this clonotype. The chain is built from TRBV27 and TRBJ2-7, with TRBD2 identical over 13 bases. V trimming: 4 bases; J trimming: 2 bases; junction bases outside the gene matches: 5. The CDR3 loop spans 16 amino acids. Looked up from germline, CDR1 is MNHEY and CDR2 is SMNVEV (reference sequence). The CDR3 DNA reads TGTGCCAGCAGTTCGGGGACTAGCGGGGCCACCTACGAGCAGTACTTC. Protein product: CASSSGTSGATYEQYF.

This clonotype has more than one count but fewer than ten. The chain recombines TRBV27 with TRBJ2-4, with D perhaps matching TRBD1 (5 bases). The CDR3 sequence is 14 residues long. Germline-derived CDR1 and CDR2 are MNHEY and SMNVEV (reference sequence). Trimming took 4 bases from V and 3 from J, leaving 10 bases between them. Written as DNA, the CDR3 is TGTGCCAGCAGTTCGCAGGGAATCAAAAACATTCAGTACTTC. Protein product: CASSSQGIKNIQYF.

This chain joins TRBV5-1 and TRBJ2-5, with D maybe TRBD2 (7 bases). Per germline, CDR1 SGHRS and CDR2 YFSETQ. This CDR3 region has 16 residues. Trimming removed 3 bases at V and 1 base at J, with 16 bases between. CDR3 sequence reads: CASSWGASGLQETQYF. DNA of the CDR3: TGCGCCAGCAGCTGGGGGGCTAGCGGCCTCCAAGAGACCCAGTACTTC.

This chain uses TRBV28 with TRBJ2-3; D is perhaps TRBD1 or TRBD2 (7 bases each). From germline, CDR1 is MDHEN and CDR2 SYDVKM. There are 15 residues in the CDR3. The germline V and J ends were trimmed by 10 bases and 6 bases, with 23 bases remaining between them. CDR3 DNA sequence: TGTGCCACCAACCCCCCAGGGGGGGATTGGGATACGCAGTATTTT. Amino acid sequence: CATNPPGGDWDTQYF.

This clonotype has only a few counts. V gene TRBV20-1 combines with J gene TRBJ2-5; 7 positions match TRBD2. This CDR3 is 15 amino acids long. The trim removed 2 bases at V and 3 bases at J, leaving 9 bases unmatched. Germline loops: CDR1 DFQATT, CDR2 SNEGSKA (reference sequence). CDR3 DNA sequence: TGCAGTGCTAGAAGGCTCGGGACTAATGAAGAGACCCAGTACTTC. Translation: CSARRLGTNEETQYF.

This clonotype was seen many times. The chain links TRBV28 to TRBJ1-6; perhaps TRBD1 as D (6 bases). V lost 7 bases and J 7 bases, leaving 17 bases between the germline ends. Germline CDR1 reads MDHEN; CDR2 reads SYDVKM. This CDR3 region has 15 residues. CDR3 sequence: CASTTTGMGNSPLHF. The CDR3 region has the DNA TGTGCCAGCACAACAACAGGGATGGGCAATTCACCCCTCCACTTT.

V is TRBV9 and J is TRBJ2-2; no clear D gene. Germline lookup yields CDR1 SGDLS and CDR2 YYNGEE. This CDR3 is 16 amino acids long. The V end lost 0 bases, the J end lost 1 base, and 10 bases lay between the germline ends. CDR3: CASSVDAVMNTGELFF. Written as DNA, the CDR3 is TGTGCCAGCAGCGTAGACGCGGTGATGAACACCGGGGAGCTGTTTTTT. The full variable domain, rest sourced from reference TRBV9 and TRBJ2-2, is DSGVTQTPKHLITATGQRVTLRCSPRSGDLSVYWYQQSLDQGLQFLIQYYNGEERAKGNILERFSAQQFPDLHSELNLSSLELGDSALYFCASSVDAVMNTGELFFGEGSRLTVL.

In its sample, this clonotype was seen a few times. The chain has TRBV7-9 and TRBJ2-2; D remains unclear. The CDR3 is 14 amino acids. V dropped 9 bases and J dropped 5 bases, with 16 bases sitting between them. Germline V lookup: CDR1 SEHNR, CDR2 FQNEAQ (reference sequence). The CDR3 sequence is CASRVRPETGELFF. The CDR3 nucleotides are TGTGCCAGTCGGGTGCGGCCGGAGACCGGGGAGCTGTTTTTT.